The 5 T cell receptor beta chains given below trace back to one sample, sequenced in a study of radiation and T cells in renal cell carcinoma. Time point denoted: blood 4 weeks post-SBRT, at nephrectomy. The treatment was: 15 Gy SBRT to primary tumor, nephrectomy 4 weeks later. The table came from immunoSEQ multiplex PCR; TCRdb's copy has only in-frame clones and leaves some out. The table records more than 120,000 clones, roughly 90% of them present only once. The source material was blood, sampled from a patient whose treatment included radiotherapy and nephrectomy. Receptors were obtained from a woman aged 45-65 years with renal cell carcinoma.

The chain has TRBV4-3 and TRBJ2-1; 9 bases are a match to TRBD1. After removal of 1 base from V and 12 bases from J, the junction contained 4 bases not matched to a gene. This CDR3 spans 13 amino acids. Germline V CDR1 and CDR2: LGHNA, YSLEER. The CDR3: CASSQVSGQGQFF. In DNA form, the CDR3 reads TGCGCCAGCAGCCAAGTGTCGGGACAGGGGCAGTTCTTC.

This clone came up a few times. The rearrangement uses TRBV19 and TRBJ1-1; the match to TRBD1 covers 9 bases. Looked up from germline, CDR1 is LNHDA and CDR2 is SQIVND (reference sequence). The CDR3 is 12 amino acids. J gave up 5 bases and V 9 bases, and 4 bases lay outside the gene matches. The CDR3 DNA reads as TGTGCCAGAGACAGGGGGAGGACTGAAGCTTTCTTT. Its translation is CARDRGRTEAFF.

V and J are TRBV28 and TRBJ1-3; D remains ambiguous. Germline lookup yields CDR1 MDHEN and CDR2 SYDVKM. Deletions cut 8 bases from V and 2 bases from J, with 19 bases between. CDR3 size: 16 residues. CDR3 protein: CASGQAAGSTGNTIYF. The CDR3 DNA follows: TGTGCCAGCGGCCAGGCGGCAGGTTCTACTGGAAACACCATATATTTT.

Ten or more counts support this clone. This sequence joins TRBV10-2 and TRBJ2-4; unclear D gene. There are 16 residues in the CDR3. Germline lookup yields CDR1 WSHSY and CDR2 SAAADI. Trimming pared 0 bases from V and 0 bases from J, leaving 9 bases between. The CDR3 DNA sequence: TGCGCCAGCAGTGAGTCGAGTATCCTAGCCAAAAACATTCAGTACTTC. Encoded protein: CASSESSILAKNIQYF.

DNA of the CDR3: TGTGCCAGCATCCTACGGGGGGCGAGCAATGAGCAGTTCTTC. Its protein product is CASILRGASNEQFF. The chain couples TRBV2 to TRBJ2-1; possible D gene TRBD2, 7 bases. This CDR3 region has 14 residues. Looked up from germline, CDR1 is SNHLY and CDR2 is FYNNEI. Trimming removed 7 bases at V and 6 bases at J, with 16 bases between.